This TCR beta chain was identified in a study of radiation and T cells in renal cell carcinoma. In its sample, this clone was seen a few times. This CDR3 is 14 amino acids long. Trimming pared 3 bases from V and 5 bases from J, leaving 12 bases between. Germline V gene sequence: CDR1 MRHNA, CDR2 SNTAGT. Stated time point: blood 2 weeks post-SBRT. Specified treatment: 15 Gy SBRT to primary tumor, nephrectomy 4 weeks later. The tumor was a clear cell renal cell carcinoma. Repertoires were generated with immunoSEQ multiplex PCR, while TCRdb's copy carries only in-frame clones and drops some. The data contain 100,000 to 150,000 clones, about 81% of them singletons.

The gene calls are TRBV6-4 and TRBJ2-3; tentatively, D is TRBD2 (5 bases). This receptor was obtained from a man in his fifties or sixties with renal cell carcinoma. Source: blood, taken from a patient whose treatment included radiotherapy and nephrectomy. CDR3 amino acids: CASSDGREGDTQYF. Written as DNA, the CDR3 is TGTGCCAGCAGTGATGGGCGAGAGGGAGATACGCAGTATTTT.